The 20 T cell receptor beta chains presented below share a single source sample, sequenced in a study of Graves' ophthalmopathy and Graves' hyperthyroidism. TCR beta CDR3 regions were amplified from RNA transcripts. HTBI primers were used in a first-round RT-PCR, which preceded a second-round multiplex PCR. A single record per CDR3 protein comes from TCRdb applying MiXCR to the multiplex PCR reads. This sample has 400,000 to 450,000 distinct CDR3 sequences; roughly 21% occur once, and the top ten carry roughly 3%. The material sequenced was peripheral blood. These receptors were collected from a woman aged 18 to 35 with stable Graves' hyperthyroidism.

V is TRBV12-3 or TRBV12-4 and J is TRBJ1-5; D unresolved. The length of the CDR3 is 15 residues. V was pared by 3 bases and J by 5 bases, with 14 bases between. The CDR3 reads CASSLGRRSYQPQHF. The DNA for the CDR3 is TGTGCCAGCAGTTTGGGGAGGCGGAGCTATCAGCCCCAGCATTTT.

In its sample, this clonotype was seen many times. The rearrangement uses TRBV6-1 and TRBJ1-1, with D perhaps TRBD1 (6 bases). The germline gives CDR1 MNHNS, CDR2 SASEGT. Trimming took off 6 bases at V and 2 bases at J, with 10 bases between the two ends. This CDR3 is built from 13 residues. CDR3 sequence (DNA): TGTGCCAGCAGGACGACAGGAAACACTGAAGCTTTCTTT. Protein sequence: CASRTTGNTEAFF.

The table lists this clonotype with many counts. DNA of the CDR3: TGCGCCAGCAGCGAGCAGGGGGCGAAGACCCAGTACTTC. It encodes CASSEQGAKTQYF. V is TRBV4-3 and J is TRBJ2-5; TRBD1 aligns across 8 bases. The CDR3 is made up of 13 amino acids. Germline loops: CDR1 LGHNA, CDR2 YSLEER. V shed 5 bases, J shed 6 bases, and the junction held 5 bases outside the gene matches.

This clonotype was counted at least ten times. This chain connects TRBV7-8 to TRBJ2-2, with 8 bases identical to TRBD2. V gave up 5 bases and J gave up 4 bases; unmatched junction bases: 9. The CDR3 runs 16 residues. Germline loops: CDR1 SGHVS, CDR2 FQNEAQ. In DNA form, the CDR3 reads TGTGCCAGCAGCCGGCGGGGGGCGGGATTCACCGGGGAGCTGTTTTTT. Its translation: CASSRRGAGFTGELFF.

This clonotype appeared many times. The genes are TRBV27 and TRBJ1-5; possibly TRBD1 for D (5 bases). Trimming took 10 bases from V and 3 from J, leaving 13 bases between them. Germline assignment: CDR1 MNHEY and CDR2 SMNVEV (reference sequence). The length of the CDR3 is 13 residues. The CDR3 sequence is CAISQGFNQPQHF. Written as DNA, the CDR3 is TGTGCCATTTCTCAGGGTTTCAATCAGCCCCAGCATTTT.

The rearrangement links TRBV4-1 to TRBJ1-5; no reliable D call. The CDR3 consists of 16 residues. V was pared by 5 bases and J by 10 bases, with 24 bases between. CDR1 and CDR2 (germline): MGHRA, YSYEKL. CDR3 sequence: CASSTQTDVAISPQHF. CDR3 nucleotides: TGCGCCAGCAGCACCCAAACGGATGTAGCAATCAGCCCCCAGCATTTT.

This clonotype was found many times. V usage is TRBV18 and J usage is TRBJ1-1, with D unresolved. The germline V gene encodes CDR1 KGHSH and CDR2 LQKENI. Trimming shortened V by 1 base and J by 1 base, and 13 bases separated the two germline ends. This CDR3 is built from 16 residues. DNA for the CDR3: TGTGCCAGCTCACCACTTTACGAAAGAAAGAACACTGAAGCTTTCTTT. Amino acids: CASSPLYERKNTEAFF.

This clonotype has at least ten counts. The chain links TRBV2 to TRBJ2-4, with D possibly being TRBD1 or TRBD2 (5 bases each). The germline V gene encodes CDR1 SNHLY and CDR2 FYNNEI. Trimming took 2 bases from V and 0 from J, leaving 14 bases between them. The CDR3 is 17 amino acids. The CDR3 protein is CASSETGLFIAKNIQYF. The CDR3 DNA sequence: TGTGCCAGCAGTGAAACGGGGCTCTTCATAGCCAAAAACATTCAGTACTTC.

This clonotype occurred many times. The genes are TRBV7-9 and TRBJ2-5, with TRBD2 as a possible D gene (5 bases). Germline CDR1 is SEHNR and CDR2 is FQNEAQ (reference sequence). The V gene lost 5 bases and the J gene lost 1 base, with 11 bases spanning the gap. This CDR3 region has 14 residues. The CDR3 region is CASSLGNFQETQYF. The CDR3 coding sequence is TGTGCCAGCAGCCTCGGGAACTTCCAAGAGACCCAGTACTTC.

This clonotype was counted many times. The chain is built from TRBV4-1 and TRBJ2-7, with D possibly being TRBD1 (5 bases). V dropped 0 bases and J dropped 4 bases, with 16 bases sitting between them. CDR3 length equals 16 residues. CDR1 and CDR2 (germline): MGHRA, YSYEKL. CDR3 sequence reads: CASSQDEDTRRYEQYF. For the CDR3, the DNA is TGCGCCAGCAGCCAAGATGAGGACACCCGGCGGTACGAGCAGTACTTC.

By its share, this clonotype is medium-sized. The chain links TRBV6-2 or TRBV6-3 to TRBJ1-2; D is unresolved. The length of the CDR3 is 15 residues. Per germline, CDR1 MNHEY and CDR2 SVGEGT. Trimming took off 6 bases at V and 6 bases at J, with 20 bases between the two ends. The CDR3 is CASSRITTKGDGYTF. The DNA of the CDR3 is TGTGCCAGCAGCCGCATTACAACTAAAGGAGATGGCTACACCTTC.

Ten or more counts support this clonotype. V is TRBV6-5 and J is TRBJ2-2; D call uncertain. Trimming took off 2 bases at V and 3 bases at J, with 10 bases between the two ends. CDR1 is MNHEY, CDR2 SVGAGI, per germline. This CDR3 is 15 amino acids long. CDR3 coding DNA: TGTGCCAGCAGTTACGTAGTAACGTACACCGGGGAGCTGTTTTTT. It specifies CASSYVVTYTGELFF.

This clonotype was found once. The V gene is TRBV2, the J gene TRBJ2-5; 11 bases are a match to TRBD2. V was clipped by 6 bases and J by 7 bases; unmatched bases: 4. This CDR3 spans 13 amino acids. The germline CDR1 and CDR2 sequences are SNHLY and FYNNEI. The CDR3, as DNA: TGTGCCAGCAGCACCGGGACTAGCGGGACCCAGTACTTC. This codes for CASSTGTSGTQYF.

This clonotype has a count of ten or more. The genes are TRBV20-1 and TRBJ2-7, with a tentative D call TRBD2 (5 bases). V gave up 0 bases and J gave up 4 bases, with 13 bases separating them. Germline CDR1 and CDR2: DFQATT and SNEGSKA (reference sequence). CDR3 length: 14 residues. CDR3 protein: CSARDRGLAYEQYF. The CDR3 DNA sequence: TGCAGTGCTAGAGATCGGGGTCTAGCTTACGAGCAGTACTTC.

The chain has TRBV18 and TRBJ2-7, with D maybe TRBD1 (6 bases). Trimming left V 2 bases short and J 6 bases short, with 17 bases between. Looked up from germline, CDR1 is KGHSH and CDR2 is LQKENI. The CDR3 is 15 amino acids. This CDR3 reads CASSPGRQGSVEQYF. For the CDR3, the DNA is TGTGCCAGCTCACCAGGGCGGCAGGGGTCAGTCGAGCAGTACTTC.

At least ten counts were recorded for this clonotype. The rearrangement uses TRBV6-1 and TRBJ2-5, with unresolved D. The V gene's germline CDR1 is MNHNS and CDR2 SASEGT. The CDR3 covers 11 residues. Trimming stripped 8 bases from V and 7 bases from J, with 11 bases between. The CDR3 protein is CASSVGWTQYF. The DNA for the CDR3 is TGTGCCAGCTCGGTTGGGTGGACCCAGTACTTC.

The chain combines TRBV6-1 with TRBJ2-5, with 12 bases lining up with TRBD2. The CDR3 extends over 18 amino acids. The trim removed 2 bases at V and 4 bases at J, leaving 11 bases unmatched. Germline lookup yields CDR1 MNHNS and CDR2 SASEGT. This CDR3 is CASSESRASGRAAETQYF. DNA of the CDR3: TGTGCCAGCAGTGAAAGTAGGGCTAGCGGGAGGGCCGCAGAGACCCAGTACTTC.

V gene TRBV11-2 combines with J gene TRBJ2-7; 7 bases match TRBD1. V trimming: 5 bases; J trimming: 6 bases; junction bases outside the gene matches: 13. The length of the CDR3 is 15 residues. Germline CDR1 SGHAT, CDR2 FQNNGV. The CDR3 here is CASSDPTGLVSEQYF. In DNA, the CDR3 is TGTGCCAGCAGCGATCCGACAGGGCTGGTTTCCGAGCAGTACTTC.

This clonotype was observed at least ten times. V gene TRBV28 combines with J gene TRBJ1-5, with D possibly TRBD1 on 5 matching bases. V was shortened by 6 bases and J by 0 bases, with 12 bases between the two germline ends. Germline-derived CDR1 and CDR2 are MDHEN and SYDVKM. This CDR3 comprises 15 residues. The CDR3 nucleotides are TGTGCCAGCAGGGACCGGGACCCTAGCAATCAGCCCCAGCATTTT. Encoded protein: CASRDRDPSNQPQHF.

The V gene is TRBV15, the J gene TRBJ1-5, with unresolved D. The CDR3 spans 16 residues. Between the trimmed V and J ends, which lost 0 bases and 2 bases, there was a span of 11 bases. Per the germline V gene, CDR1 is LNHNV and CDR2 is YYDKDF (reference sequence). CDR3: CATSRETGHGNQPQHF. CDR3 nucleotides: TGTGCCACCAGCAGAGAAACCGGGCATGGCAATCAGCCCCAGCATTTT.